Below, 14 T cell receptor beta chains from the same sample are listed, as sequenced in a study of blood T cell repertoires in COVID-19. The method was immunoSEQ multiplex PCR; TCRdb's version includes in-frame clones alone and lacks a portion of them. Here the sample spans around 160,000 clones, roughly 90% being singletons. Sequenced material: peripheral blood. Receptors were obtained from a human donor in a cohort sampled during active COVID-19.

This clone appeared a single time. CDR3 coding DNA: TGTGCCAGTCAACGCCGGGACAGGGAGTATGGCTACACCTTC. This codes for CASQRRDREYGYTF. This chain joins TRBV19 and TRBJ1-2, with 9 bases lining up with TRBD1. Germline-derived CDR1 and CDR2 are LNHDA and SQIVND (reference sequence). J lost 5 bases, V lost 8 bases, and 9 bases had no gene match. CDR3 length: 14 amino acids.

The chain recombines TRBV3-1 (or the pseudogene TRBV3-2) with TRBJ2-7; TRBD2 is a possible D gene (5 bases). Germline V gene sequence: CDR1 LGHDT, CDR2 YNNKEL (reference sequence). Trimming pared 4 bases from V and 2 bases from J, leaving 15 bases between. The CDR3 extends over 15 amino acids. The CDR3 spells CASSPYSGSTYEQYF. CDR3 sequence (DNA): TGTGCCAGCAGCCCTTACTCGGGATCCACCTACGAGCAGTACTTC.

The genes are TRBV4-1 and TRBJ2-1; 7 nucleotides match TRBD2. There are 18 residues in the CDR3. Unmatched junction bases numbered 14, after V lost 0 bases and J lost 6 bases. CDR1 and CDR2 from the germline V gene are MGHRA and YSYEKL. The CDR3, as DNA: TGCGCCAGCAGCCAAGAACCACCGGGGGGAAGATTTGGCAATGAGCAGTTCTTC. Protein sequence: CASSQEPPGGRFGNEQFF.

This clone appeared once. The chain uses TRBV19 and TRBJ2-2, with TRBD1 identical over 8 bases. The CDR3 is 14 residues long. In germline, CDR1 is LNHDA, CDR2 SQIVND (reference sequence). V shed 5 bases and J 5 bases; nucleotides not matched to a gene: 4. For the CDR3, the DNA is TGTGCCAGTAGTTTCCAGGGGGCGACCGGGGAGCTGTTTTTT. This sequence encodes CASSFQGATGELFF.

V and J are TRBV30 and TRBJ1-5, with D possibly TRBD1 on 5 matching bases. This CDR3 spans 14 amino acids. From germline, CDR1 is GTSNPN and CDR2 SVGIG (reference sequence). Trimming pared 0 bases from V and 4 bases from J, leaving 10 bases between. CDR3 in DNA: TGTGCCTGGAGTGTACTACAGGCTAATCAGCCCCAGCATTTT. Translation: CAWSVLQANQPQHF.

V and J are TRBV7-3 and TRBJ1-2, with D perhaps matching TRBD1 (6 bases). The germline V gene has CDR1 SGHTA and CDR2 FQGTGA. V lost 1 base and J 7 bases, leaving 13 bases between the germline ends. The CDR3 length is 14 residues. In DNA form, the CDR3 reads TGTGCCAGCAGCTTAAACCCGGACAGTATTGGCTACACCTTC. Its translation is CASSLNPDSIGYTF.

Notes on this clone: A read error may account for a junction end that differs from germline. The rearrangement uses TRBV7-9 and TRBJ2-1; D might be TRBD2 (6 bases). The germline CDR1 and CDR2 sequences are SEHNR and FQNEAQ (reference sequence). The CDR3 totals 14 residues. CDR3 in DNA: TGTGCCAGCAGCTCCCGGGACTCCGACAATGAGCAGTTCTTC. It translates to CASSSRDSDNEQFF. The whole variable domain, remainder taken from reference TRBV7-9 and TRBJ2-1, is DTGVSQNPRHKITKRGQNVTFRCDPISEHNRLYWYRQTLGQGPEFLTYFQNEAQLEKSRLLSDRFSAERPKGSFSTLEIQRTEQGDSAMYLCASSSRDSDNEQFFGPGTRLTVL.

The rearrangement links TRBV7-8 to TRBJ2-1, with TRBD1 as a possible D gene (7 bases). Germline-derived CDR1 and CDR2 are SGHVS and FQNEAQ. The CDR3 extends over 14 amino acids. V was shortened by 2 bases and J by 6 bases, with 11 bases between the two germline ends. The CDR3 reads CASSLYQGGNEQFF. In DNA form, the CDR3 reads TGTGCCAGCAGCTTATACCAGGGGGGCAATGAGCAGTTCTTC.

The V gene is TRBV7-2, the J gene TRBJ2-7; D unclear. Trimming stripped 3 bases from V and 1 base from J, with 10 bases between. The CDR3 has 14 amino acids. Germline CDR1 reads SGHTA; CDR2 reads FQGNSA. As DNA, the CDR3 is TGTGCCAGCAGCTTCCACACCCTGTCCTACGAGCAGTACTTC. Protein sequence: CASSFHTLSYEQYF.

This chain joins TRBV7-9 and TRBJ1-2; 10 bases line up with TRBD1. The V gene's germline CDR1 is SEHNR and CDR2 FQNEAQ (reference sequence). The CDR3 has 13 amino acids. The J segment lost 8 bases and the V segment lost 5 bases, leaving 5 bases of the junction unmatched. The DNA of the CDR3 is TGTGCCAGCAGCGATGGGACAGGGGCCGGCTACACCTTC. Translated, it gives CASSDGTGAGYTF.

The CDR3 is CASSTWGDSTTKKLFF. CDR3 DNA: TGTGCCAGCAGTACCTGGGGGGACAGTACGACCAAAAAACTGTTTTTT. The rearrangement uses TRBV5-6 and TRBJ1-4; 7 nucleotides agree with TRBD1. The CDR3 runs to 16 residues. CDR1 and CDR2 from the germline V gene are SGHDT and YYEEEE. V dropped 5 bases and J dropped 9; count of bases not matched to a gene: 16.

The chain has TRBV30 and TRBJ1-6; a possible D gene is TRBD1 (5 bases). The CDR3 loop spans 13 amino acids. Trimming shortened V by 6 bases and J by 4 bases, and 10 bases separated the two germline ends. Germline loops: CDR1 GTSNPN, CDR2 SVGIG (reference sequence). DNA of the CDR3: TGTGCCTGCGGGACTGAGTATAATTCACCCCTCCACTTT. Translated, it gives CACGTEYNSPLHF.

This rearrangement joins TRBV29-1 to TRBJ2-3; D call uncertain. The V gene's germline CDR1 is SQVTM and CDR2 ANQGSEA. The germline V and J ends were trimmed by 0 bases and 11 bases, with 12 bases remaining between them. The CDR3 extends over 12 amino acids. The CDR3 sequence: CSVEETPSKQYF. The CDR3 nucleotides are TGCAGCGTTGAAGAGACTCCCAGTAAGCAGTATTTT.

The V call is TRBV7-9, the J call TRBJ2-3; 10 bases map to TRBD2. The CDR3 runs 19 residues. Germline CDR1 and CDR2: SEHNR and FQNEAQ (reference sequence). The V and J ends lost 5 bases and 2 bases, in that order; junction bases with no gene match: 16. This CDR3 reads CASSPYYGTSELSTDTQYF. The CDR3 bases are TGTGCCAGCAGCCCCTACTACGGGACTAGCGAGCTCTCCACAGATACGCAGTATTTT.